The present T cell receptor beta chain was sequenced within a study of identical twins. The study, taken as a whole, reports: Low generation probability was overrepresented in out-of-frame alpha sequences shared by twins. The study found weaker excess twin sharing in beta out-of-frame sequences.

A word on this clonotype: The antigen remains unidentified.

A single record per CDR3 protein comes from TCRdb applying MiXCR to the 5' RACE reads. The sample records a few hundred thousand distinct CDR3 sequences, around 18% being singletons. This clonotype was sampled from a man aged 50-60 years in good health. Material for sequencing was naive T cells sorted from blood.

The chain's CDR3 is CAISDDRGHEQYF. Written as DNA, the CDR3 is TGTGCCATCAGTGATGACAGGGGCCACGAGCAGTACTTC. This chain uses TRBV10-3 with TRBJ2-7; 8 bases align to TRBD1. CDR3 size: 13 residues. V lost 3 bases and J lost 5; bases outside the gene matches: 3. Germline-derived CDR1 and CDR2 are ENHRY and SYGVKD.